This T cell receptor beta chain was recorded in a study of T cells expressing NK-cell markers. TCRdb reprocessed the 5' RACE reads; each CDR3 protein has one entry and no DNA is given. Here the sample table reports about 460,000 distinct CDR3 sequences. CDR3 length: 17 residues. Germline-derived CDR1 and CDR2 are LGHDT and YNNKEL (reference sequence). Sequences were obtained from blood T cells: a sorted CD56 or NKG2C T cell subset, CD4+ or CD8+ T cells, or bulk PBMC T cells (not recorded which). The V and J genes are TRBV3-1 and TRBJ2-5; TCRdb lists TRBD1, though no DNA is available to test this call. The clonotype was recovered from a woman aged 45-60 years in good health. The CDR3 protein is CASSQVSSRQGQETQYF.